The 20 T cell receptor beta chains below were found in one sample sequenced in a study of T cell responses to AZD1222 COVID-19 vaccine. Measured with immunoSEQ multiplex PCR; TCRdb has only the in-frame clones, and not every one. The sample has 110,000 or so clones, 85% to 90% seen once. The specimen comprised peripheral blood, sampled on day 0 of AZD1222 vaccination. Receptor source: an adult in good health.

The genes are TRBV19 and TRBJ2-1; a weak D match, TRBD2 (5 bases). CDR3 length equals 15 residues. Trimming shortened V by 6 bases and J by 8 bases, and 20 bases separated the two germline ends. Per the germline V gene, CDR1 is LNHDA and CDR2 is SQIVND (reference sequence). This chain's CDR3 is CASRGLGSQSDEQFF. The CDR3 DNA follows: TGTGCCAGTAGAGGACTGGGTTCGCAGTCCGATGAGCAGTTCTTC.

The CDR3 region is CASQGLAGVDTQYF. CDR3 in DNA: TGTGCCAGCCAGGGACTAGCGGGAGTAGATACGCAGTATTTT. The genes are TRBV7-9 and TRBJ2-3; 14 bases line up with TRBD2. Per the germline V gene, CDR1 is SEHNR and CDR2 is FQNEAQ (reference sequence). The CDR3 is 14 amino acids. Trimming took 8 bases from V and 5 from J; bases not matched to a gene: 3.

J is TRBJ2-7 and V is TRBV15; a weak D match, TRBD1 (6 bases). V lost 0 bases to trimming and J lost 1 base, with 13 bases between them. This CDR3 has 16 amino acids. The germline V gene encodes CDR1 LNHNV and CDR2 YYDKDF (reference sequence). CDR3 nucleotide sequence: TGTGCCACCAGCAGAGACAGGGGTTCTTGGTCCTACGAGCAGTACTTC. This codes for CATSRDRGSWSYEQYF.

The J gene is TRBJ2-3, the V gene TRBV5-1, with D tentatively TRBD2 (6 bases). The germline V gene has CDR1 SGHRS and CDR2 YFSETQ. This CDR3 contains 18 residues. V was cut by 4 bases and J by 5 bases, with 26 bases left in between. The CDR3 loop reads CASSQDMLAPRGEDTQYF. The CDR3 DNA is TGCGCCAGCAGCCAGGATATGCTAGCGCCCCGGGGTGAAGATACGCAGTATTTT.

The CDR3 sequence: CASSPGQGGQPQHF. The CDR3, as DNA: TGTGCCAGCAGTCCGGGACAGGGAGGACAGCCCCAGCATTTT. This chain connects TRBV6-5 to TRBJ1-5; TRBD1 aligns across 9 bases. The CDR3 sequence is 14 residues long. V shed 5 bases and J 7 bases; nucleotides not matched to a gene: 6. Germline loops: CDR1 MNHEY, CDR2 SVGAGI.

The V and J genes are TRBV5-1 and TRBJ1-3; 7 bases are a match to TRBD1. Germline V lookup: CDR1 SGHRS, CDR2 YFSETQ. The CDR3 has 16 amino acids. V lost 4 bases, J lost 3 bases, and 10 bases stayed unmatched. The CDR3 is CASSPTGRALGNTIYF. The CDR3 region has the DNA TGCGCCAGCAGCCCGACAGGGCGCGCTCTTGGAAACACCATATATTTT.

The chain links TRBV5-4 to TRBJ2-3, with 7 bases fitting TRBD1. Germline-derived CDR1 and CDR2 are SGHNT and YYREEE (reference sequence). The length of the CDR3 is 13 residues. Unmatched junction bases numbered 4, after V lost 3 bases and J lost 6 bases. The CDR3 sequence: CASSSQGLDTQYF. Written as DNA, the CDR3 is TGTGCCAGCAGCTCACAGGGGCTCGATACGCAGTATTTT.

In DNA, the CDR3 is TGTGCCAGCTCACCACAGGGGGTAGGGGACACTGAAGCTTTCTTT. Its protein product is CASSPQGVGDTEAFF. This chain connects TRBV18 to TRBJ1-1; D perhaps matches TRBD1 (6 bases). The germline V gene encodes CDR1 KGHSH and CDR2 LQKENI. This CDR3 spans 15 amino acids. The V end was cut by 1 base, the J end by 3 bases, with 12 bases between.

The chain links TRBV6-5 to TRBJ1-1; D gene unclear. The CDR3 is made up of 14 amino acids. The germline V gene has CDR1 MNHEY and CDR2 SVGAGI. Trimming took off 8 bases at V and 2 bases at J, with 15 bases between the two ends. The CDR3 sequence is CASGTDSYNTEAFF. In nucleotides, the CDR3 is TGTGCCAGCGGTACCGACTCCTATAACACTGAAGCTTTCTTT.

The chain carries TRBV7-8 and TRBJ1-3; D may be TRBD1 (6 bases). Germline V gives CDR1 SGHVS, CDR2 FQNEAQ. V lost 2 bases to trimming and J lost 2 bases, with 13 bases between them. The CDR3 is made up of 16 amino acids. The CDR3 DNA follows: TGTGCCAGCAGCTTAATGCAGGGGATCGCTGGAAACACCATATATTTT. It encodes CASSLMQGIAGNTIYF.

The chain couples TRBV28 to TRBJ1-1; D may be TRBD1 (5 bases). V was clipped by 1 base and J by 6 bases, with 9 bases between them. CDR1 is MDHEN, CDR2 SYDVKM, per germline. The CDR3 is 13 amino acids. The CDR3 sequence: CASSLYRFPEAFF. Here the CDR3 DNA reads TGTGCCAGCAGTTTATACAGGTTTCCTGAAGCTTTCTTT.

This chain uses TRBV6-5 with TRBJ2-1; 7 nucleotides align to TRBD2. V shed 8 bases, J shed 7 bases, and the junction held 8 bases outside the gene matches. The CDR3 loop spans 13 amino acids. Germline V gene data show CDR1 as MNHEY and CDR2 as SVGAGI. The CDR3 loop reads CASPMSGNNEQFF. DNA for the CDR3: TGTGCCAGCCCGATGAGCGGGAATAATGAGCAGTTCTTC.

The chain has TRBV7-2 and TRBJ2-1; possible D gene TRBD2, 5 bases. Between the trimmed V and J ends, which lost 0 bases and 2 bases, there was a span of 11 bases. Germline CDR1 and CDR2: SGHTA and FQGNSA. The CDR3 contains 16 residues. The chain's CDR3 is CASSLASSGAYNEQFF. The CDR3 DNA follows: TGTGCCAGCAGCTTAGCGTCCAGCGGCGCCTACAATGAGCAGTTCTTC.

The chain recombines TRBV19 with TRBJ2-1, with 7 bases matching TRBD2. Trimming at V came to 3 bases and at J to 8 bases, leaving 10 bases not matched to a gene. This CDR3 comprises 15 residues. Germline V gene data show CDR1 as LNHDA and CDR2 as SQIVND (reference sequence). The CDR3 bases are TGTGCCAGTAGTATCCAGCGGGGACTCTTGTATGAGCAGTTCTTC. Its translation: CASSIQRGLLYEQFF.

This clone has just one count. The CDR3 region has the DNA TGTGCCAGCAGCCAAGATAGGGGGTACTACGAGCAGTACTTC. Its translation: CASSQDRGYYEQYF. V usage is TRBV14 and J usage is TRBJ2-7, with D possibly TRBD1 on 6 matching bases. CDR1 and CDR2 (germline): SGHDN, FVKESK. V lost 0 bases, J lost 3 bases, and 9 bases lay in between. The CDR3 is 14 residues long.

This rearrangement joins TRBV11-1 to TRBJ2-7, with TRBD1 matching 9 bases. V lost 1 base and J lost 2; bases outside the gene matches: 3. The CDR3 is 15 amino acids. Germline V lookup: CDR1 SGHAT, CDR2 FQDESV (reference sequence). In DNA form, the CDR3 reads TGTGCCAGCAGCTTAGATAGGACAGGGGCCTACGAGCAGTACTTC. Amino acid sequence: CASSLDRTGAYEQYF. Filled out from reference TRBV11-1 and TRBJ2-7, the complete variable domain reads EAEVAQSPRYKITEKSQAVAFWCDPISGHATLYWYRQILGQGPELLVQFQDESVVDDSQLPKDRFSAERLKGVDSTLKIQPAELGDSAMYLCASSLDRTGAYEQYFGPGTRLTVT.

CDR3 sequence (DNA): TGTGCCAGTAGCCCCCGGAGTGACACGGGGCAGCCCCAGCATTTT. This gives the protein CASSPRSDTGQPQHF. The chain couples TRBV19 to TRBJ1-5; no clear D. This CDR3 spans 15 amino acids. Per germline, CDR1 LNHDA and CDR2 SQIVND (reference sequence). V lost 6 bases to trimming and J lost 7 bases, with 19 bases between them.

By share, this clone ranks as medium-sized (0.01 to 0.1%). The V gene is TRBV5-1, the J gene TRBJ2-7; 15 nucleotides align to TRBD2. CDR3 length: 17 amino acids. V gave up 5 bases and J gave up 5 bases; unmatched junction bases: 11. Germline lookup yields CDR1 SGHRS and CDR2 YFSETQ. This CDR3 reads CASSSDPGLAGGNEQYF. In DNA form, the CDR3 reads TGCGCCAGCAGTTCAGACCCGGGACTAGCGGGAGGAAACGAGCAGTACTTC. The entire variable domain, with the rest obtained from reference TRBV5-1 and TRBJ2-7, is as follows: KAGVTQTPRYLIKTRGQQVTLSCSPISGHRSVSWYQQTPGQGLQFLFEYFSETQRNKGNFPGRFSGRQFSNSRSEMNVSTLELGDSALYLCASSSDPGLAGGNEQYFGPGTRLTVT.

This chain uses TRBV27 with TRBJ1-2, with 8 positions matching TRBD1. The CDR3 extends over 17 amino acids. CDR1 MNHEY and CDR2 SMNVEV come from the germline V gene (reference sequence). The junction had 20 bases not matched to a gene; V was cut back by 7 bases and J by 7 bases. The CDR3, as DNA: TGTGCCAGCACCAGAGCCACTTCAGGGGGCGTCAGAGGTGGCTACACCTTC. Translation: CASTRATSGGVRGGYTF.

The chain couples TRBV27 to TRBJ1-1; the D gene is possibly TRBD1 (6 bases). The V gene lost 1 base and the J gene lost 7 bases, with 16 bases spanning the gap. Germline V gene sequence: CDR1 MNHEY, CDR2 SMNVEV (reference sequence). This CDR3 comprises 15 residues. The CDR3 loop reads CASSLYVGGQNEAFF. The CDR3 DNA is TGTGCCAGCAGTTTATATGTCGGGGGGCAGAATGAAGCTTTCTTT.